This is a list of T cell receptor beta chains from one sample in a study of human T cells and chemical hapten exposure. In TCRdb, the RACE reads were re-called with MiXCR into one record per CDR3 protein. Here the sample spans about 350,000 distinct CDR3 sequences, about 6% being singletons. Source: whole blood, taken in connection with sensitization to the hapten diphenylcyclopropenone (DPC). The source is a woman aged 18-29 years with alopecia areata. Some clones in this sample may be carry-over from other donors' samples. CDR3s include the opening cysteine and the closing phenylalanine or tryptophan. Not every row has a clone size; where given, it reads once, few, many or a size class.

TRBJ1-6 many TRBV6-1 CASTVYNSPLHF
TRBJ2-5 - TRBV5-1 CASSSSVPKETQYF
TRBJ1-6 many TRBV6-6 CASTDPRQVNSPLHF
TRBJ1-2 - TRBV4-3 CASSQDRGQALANYGYTF
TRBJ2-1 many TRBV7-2 CASSSIGEQFF
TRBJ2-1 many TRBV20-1 CSASRLGDEQFF
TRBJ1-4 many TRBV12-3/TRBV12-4 CASSLIRGAGVNEKLFF
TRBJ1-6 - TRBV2 CASNQGAPPLHF
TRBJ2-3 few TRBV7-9 CASPSGAGPATDTQYF
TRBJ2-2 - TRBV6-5 CASTGLAGVMNTGELFF
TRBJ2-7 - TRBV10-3 CAISGTGKRIYEQYF
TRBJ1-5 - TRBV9 CASSAGTYSNQPQHF
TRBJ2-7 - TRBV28 CASSSPTGRIREQYF
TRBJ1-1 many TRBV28 CASSRGQYSDTEAFF
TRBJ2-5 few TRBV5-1 CASSESGQPETQYF
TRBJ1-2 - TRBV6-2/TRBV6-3 CASSYQNGYTF
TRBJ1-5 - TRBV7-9 CASSLARVNQPQHF
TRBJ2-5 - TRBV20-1 CSARGTSLFVETQYF
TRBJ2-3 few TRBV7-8 CASSLVVQGSTSTDTQYF
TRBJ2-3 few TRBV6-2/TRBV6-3 CASSYEGFGKDTQYF
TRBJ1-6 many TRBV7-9 CASSLRDPYNSPLHF
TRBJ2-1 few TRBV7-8 CASRFGLADYNEQFF
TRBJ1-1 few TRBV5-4 CASSSYGSSGTEAFF
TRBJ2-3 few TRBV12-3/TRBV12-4 CASSQEGGRVDTQYF
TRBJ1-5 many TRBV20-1 CSARVGGSNQPQHF
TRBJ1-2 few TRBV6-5 CASSYGTAPVNYGYTF
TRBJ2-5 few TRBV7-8 CASSRPEAIQETQYF
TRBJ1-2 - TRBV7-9 CASSPWDRGYGYTF
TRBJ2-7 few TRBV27 CATRQGGKYEQYF
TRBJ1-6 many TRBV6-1 CASSEAGIPVFRPLHF
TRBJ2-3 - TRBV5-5 CASSSWDSGTDTQYF
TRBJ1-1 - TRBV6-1 CASSGPAVGTEAFF
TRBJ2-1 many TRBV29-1 CSAVAGGEYNEQFF
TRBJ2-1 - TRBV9 CASSVDGGHYNEQFF
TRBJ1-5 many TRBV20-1 CSNNKQGLRVYSNQPQHF
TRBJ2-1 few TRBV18 CASSPRDSLYNEQFF
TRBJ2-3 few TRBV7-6 CASSPGDRGLTDTQYF
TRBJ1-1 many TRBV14 CASSPFQTPTEAFF
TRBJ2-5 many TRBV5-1 CASSLGTIQETQYF